The 9 T cell receptor beta chains below come from one sample, sequenced in a study of blood T cell repertoires in COVID-19. TCRdb's table, derived via immunoSEQ multiplex PCR, lists solely in-frame clones and lacks some. The sample contains under 250,000 clones, 86% of which appear only once. Sequencing input: peripheral blood. These TCRs come from a man aged 80 or over with acute or convalescent COVID-19.

This sequence joins TRBV4-1 and TRBJ1-4; D call uncertain. Germline values: CDR1 MGHRA, CDR2 YSYEKL. Trimming took 6 bases from V and 7 from J, leaving 18 bases between them. The CDR3 has 15 amino acids. This CDR3 reads CASRRAGLLGEKLFF. The CDR3 region has the DNA TGCGCCAGCAGAAGGGCGGGGTTGCTGGGTGAAAAACTGTTTTTT.

This clone was detected once. The chain has TRBV5-1 and TRBJ1-1, with D possibly being TRBD1 (5 bases). The germline CDR1 and CDR2 sequences are SGHRS and YFSETQ. Trimming pared 0 bases from V and 1 base from J, leaving 7 bases between. The CDR3 runs to 14 residues. The CDR3 nucleotides read TGCGCCAGCAGCTTGGCCAGGGCGAACACTGAAGCTTTCTTT. The encoded protein is CASSLARANTEAFF.

This chain links TRBV18 with TRBJ1-1, with TRBD1 matching over 7 bases. CDR1 and CDR2 (germline): KGHSH, LQKENI. The J segment lost 4 bases and the V segment lost 1 base, leaving 3 bases of the junction unmatched. The CDR3 has 14 residues. CDR3 DNA sequence: TGTGCCAGCTCACCACTGACAGGGCCCACTGAAGCTTTCTTT. Encoded protein: CASSPLTGPTEAFF.

This chain joins TRBV5-4 and TRBJ1-2; D is perhaps TRBD1 (6 bases). This CDR3 comprises 15 residues. Germline-derived CDR1 and CDR2 are SGHNT and YYREEE (reference sequence). V lost 1 base and J 8 bases, leaving 18 bases between the germline ends. CDR3 region: CASSLQGQGMMGYTF. The CDR3 nucleotides are TGTGCCAGCAGCTTGCAGGGCCAGGGGATGATGGGCTACACCTTC.

The rearrangement joins TRBV6-1 to TRBJ1-5; possible D gene TRBD1, 6 bases. There are 15 residues in the CDR3. Per germline, CDR1 MNHNS and CDR2 SASEGT. Trimming removed 2 bases from V and 6 bases from J, with 14 bases in between. The CDR3 sequence is CASSELYREGQPQHF. CDR3 in DNA: TGTGCCAGCAGTGAACTTTACAGGGAGGGTCAGCCCCAGCATTTT.

The V and J genes are TRBV7-9 and TRBJ2-4, with a weak D call TRBD2 (6 bases). The CDR3 is 17 amino acids. Deletions cut 3 bases from V and 0 bases from J, with 15 bases between. Germline CDR1 SEHNR, CDR2 FQNEAQ (reference sequence). The CDR3 loop is CASSLRDFSIAKNIQYF. DNA of the CDR3: TGTGCCAGCAGCTTGAGGGACTTCTCAATAGCCAAAAACATTCAGTACTTC. Looking up the rest from reference TRBV7-9 and TRBJ2-4 gives the full variable domain: DTGVSQNPRHKITKRGQNVTFRCDPISEHNRLYWYRQTLGQGPEFLTYFQNEAQLEKSRLLSDRFSAERPKGSFSTLEIQRTEQGDSAMYLCASSLRDFSIAKNIQYFGAGTRLSVL.

V is TRBV24-1 and J is TRBJ1-4; D uncertain. Germline assignment: CDR1 KGHDR and CDR2 SFDVKD. The CDR3 has 16 residues. V was clipped by 4 bases and J by 8 bases, with 19 bases between them. CDR3 DNA sequence: TGTGCCACCAGTGACCCCACAACGGGCGGGAACGAAAAACTGTTTTTT. Amino acids: CATSDPTTGGNEKLFF.

The chain employs TRBV19 and TRBJ2-1; 9 bases align to TRBD2. V was pared by 5 bases and J by 3 bases, with 8 bases of the junction left unmatched. The CDR3 spans 16 residues. In germline, CDR1 is LNHDA, CDR2 SQIVND (reference sequence). In DNA form, the CDR3 reads TGTGCCAGTAGTCTACGGGGGACTAGCCTCTACAATGAGCAGTTCTTC. Translation gives CASSLRGTSLYNEQFF.

The genes are TRBV19 and TRBJ2-1, with D perhaps matching TRBD2 (6 bases). The ends were cut back, 7 bases at V and 7 bases at J, with 14 bases in the middle. This CDR3 region has 13 residues. Germline CDR1 LNHDA, CDR2 SQIVND (reference sequence). The CDR3 DNA reads as TGTGCCAGTATTCCCTCGGGGGAAAATGAGCAGTTCTTC. It translates to CASIPSGENEQFF.